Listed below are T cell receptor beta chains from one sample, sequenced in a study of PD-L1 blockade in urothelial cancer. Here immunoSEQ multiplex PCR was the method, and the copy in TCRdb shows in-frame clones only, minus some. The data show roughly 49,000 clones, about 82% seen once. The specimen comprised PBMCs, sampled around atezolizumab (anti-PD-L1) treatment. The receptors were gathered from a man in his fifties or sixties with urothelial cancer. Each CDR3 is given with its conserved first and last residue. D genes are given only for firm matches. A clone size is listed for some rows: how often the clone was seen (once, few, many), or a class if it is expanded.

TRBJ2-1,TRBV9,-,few,TGTGCCAGCAGCGATCAGAGGGGGGGAGGGTATGAGCAGTTCTTC,CASSDQRGGGYEQFF
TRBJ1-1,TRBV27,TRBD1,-,TGTGCCAGCAGCCGACGGACAGGGAAGACCATGAACACTGAAGCTTTCTTT,CASSRRTGKTMNTEAFF
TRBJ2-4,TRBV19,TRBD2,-,TGTGCCACCGAAGCCGGGGGGGTTGGAAACATTCAGTACTTC,CATEAGGVGNIQYF
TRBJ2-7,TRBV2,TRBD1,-,TGTGCCAGTGTTATACAGGGGATCTCCTACGAGCAGTACTTC,CASVIQGISYEQYF
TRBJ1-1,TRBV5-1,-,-,TGCGCCAGCACCATGCGGGGGGCGAACACTGAAGCTTTCTTT,CASTMRGANTEAFF
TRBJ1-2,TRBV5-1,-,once,TGCGCCAGCAGCGTCCAGGGTGGTGATGGCTACACCTTC,CASSVQGGDGYTF
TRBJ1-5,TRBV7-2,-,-,TGTGCCAGCAGCTTAGCGGACAGTGGGTTTGGTAATCAGCCCCAGCATTTT,CASSLADSGFGNQPQHF
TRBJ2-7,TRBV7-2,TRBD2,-,TGTGCCAGCAGCTTAGAGAGCGGGGGTACCTACGAGCAGTACTTC,CASSLESGGTYEQYF
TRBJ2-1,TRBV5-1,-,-,TGCGCCAGCAGCTTGGCCTGGGGGACCCGGCGGGGTGGCTACAATGAGCAGTTCTTC,CASSLAWGTRRGGYNEQFF
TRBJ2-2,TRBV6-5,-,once,TGTGCCAGCCTCGACAGGACGAACACCGGGGAGCTGTTTTTT,CASLDRTNTGELFF
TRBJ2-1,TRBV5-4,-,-,TGTGCCAGCAGCCCGGGATTGGGGGCAGGGGCTCTCTCCTACAATGAGCAGTTCTTC,CASSPGLGAGALSYNEQFF
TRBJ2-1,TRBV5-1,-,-,TGCGCCAGCAGCGCCGGACACGGGGGCTCCTACAATGAGCAGTTCTTC,CASSAGHGGSYNEQFF
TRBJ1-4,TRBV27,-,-,TGTGCCAGCGGGAGATCCCTTTATAATGAAAAACTGTTTTTT,CASGRSLYNEKLFF
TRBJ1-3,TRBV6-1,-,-,TGTGCCAGCAGTGATCGGACACTAAAGGCGGGAAACACCATATATTTT,CASSDRTLKAGNTIYF
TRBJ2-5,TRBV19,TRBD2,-,TGTGCCAGTAGTCCCGGACTAGCGGGGCAAGAGACCCAGTACTTC,CASSPGLAGQETQYF
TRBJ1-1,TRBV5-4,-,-,TGTGCCAGCAGCTCCAACAGAGAGTTGAACACTGAAGCTTTCTTT,CASSSNRELNTEAFF
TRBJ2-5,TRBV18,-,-,TGTGCCAGCTCACCATCGCCAGGACACGCTCGAGAAGGGAAAGAGACCCAGTACTTC,CASSPSPGHAREGKETQYF
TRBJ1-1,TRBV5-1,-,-,TGCGCCAGCAGCTTCAACGCACCCACAGCCAACACTGAAGCTTTCTTT,CASSFNAPTANTEAFF
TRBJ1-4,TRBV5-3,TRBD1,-,TGTGCCAGAAGCCTCGGGACAGGGGGAGCGGAAAAACTGTTTTTT,CARSLGTGGAEKLFF
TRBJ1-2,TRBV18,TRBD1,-,TGTGCCAGCTCATCGAATATGGACAGGGCTCATAGCTATGGCTACACCTTC,CASSSNMDRAHSYGYTF
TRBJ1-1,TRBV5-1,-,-,TGCGCCAGCAAACTCGATGGGGAGTTTGAAGCTTTCTTT,CASKLDGEFEAFF
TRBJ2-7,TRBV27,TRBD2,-,TGTGCCAGCAGTCTGGGGACTAGCGGGGCCCCCTACGAGCAGTACTTC,CASSLGTSGAPYEQYF
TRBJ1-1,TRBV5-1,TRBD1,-,TGCGCCAGCAGCCCCGGACAGGGGGCAAACACTGAAGCTTTCTTT,CASSPGQGANTEAFF
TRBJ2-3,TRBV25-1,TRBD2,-,TGTGCCAGCGCACTAGCGGGACCCGCGGTAGATACGCAGTATTTT,CASALAGPAVDTQYF